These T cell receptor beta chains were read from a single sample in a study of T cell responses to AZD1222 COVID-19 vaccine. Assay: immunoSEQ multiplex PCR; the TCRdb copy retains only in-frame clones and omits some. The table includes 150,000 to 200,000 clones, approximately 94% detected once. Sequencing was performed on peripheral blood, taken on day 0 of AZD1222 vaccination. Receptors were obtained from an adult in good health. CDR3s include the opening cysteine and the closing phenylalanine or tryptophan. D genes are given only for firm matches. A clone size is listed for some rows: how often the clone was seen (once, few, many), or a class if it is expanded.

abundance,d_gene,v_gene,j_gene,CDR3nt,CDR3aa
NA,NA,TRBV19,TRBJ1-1,TGTGCCAGTAGTTTGGGGCTTGAAGCTTTCTTT,CASSLGLEAFF
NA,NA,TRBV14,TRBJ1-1,TGTGCCAGCAGCCAATGGGAGGGCACTGAAGCTTTCTTT,CASSQWEGTEAFF
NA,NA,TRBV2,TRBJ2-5,TGTGCCAGCAGTGAACAGGGGCGAAAGACCCAGTACTTC,CASSEQGRKTQYF
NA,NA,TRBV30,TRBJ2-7,TGTGCCTGGAGTGTTGGGTGGGGCTCCTACGAGCAGTACTTC,CAWSVGWGSYEQYF
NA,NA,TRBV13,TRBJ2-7,TGTGCCAGCAGCACACACAGGGAGTCCTACGAGCAGTACTTC,CASSTHRESYEQYF
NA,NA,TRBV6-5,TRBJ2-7,TGTGCCAGCAGTTACTCGATATCCGCAGGACCCTACGAGCAGTACTTC,CASSYSISAGPYEQYF
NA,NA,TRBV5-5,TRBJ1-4,TGTGCCAGCAGCTTGCCGGGAGGGGTAATTGAAAAACTGTTTTTT,CASSLPGGVIEKLFF
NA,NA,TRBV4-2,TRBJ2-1,TGTGCCAGCAGCCAAGTGGACAGTGATTACAATGAGCAGTTCTTC,CASSQVDSDYNEQFF
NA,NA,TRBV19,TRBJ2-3,TGTGCCAGTAGAGCTGGAGGGGGAGATACGCAGTATTTT,CASRAGGGDTQYF
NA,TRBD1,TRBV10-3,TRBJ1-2,TGTGCCAGCTCCGGGACAGGGCCCGCCTATGGCTACACCTTC,CASSGTGPAYGYTF
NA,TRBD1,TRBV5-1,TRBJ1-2,TGCGCCAGCAGCCCCTGGACAGGATTTAACTATGGCTACACCTTC,CASSPWTGFNYGYTF
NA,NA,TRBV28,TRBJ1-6,TGTGCCAGCAGTTCCCCTCTGTCCCAAGGCTCCTATAATTCACCCCTCCACTTT,CASSSPLSQGSYNSPLHF
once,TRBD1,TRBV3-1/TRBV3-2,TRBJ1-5,TGTGCCAGCAGCTCGGGACAGAATCAGCCCCAGCATTTT,CASSSGQNQPQHF
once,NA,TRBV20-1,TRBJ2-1,TGCAGTGCCCTTGACAATGAGCAGTTCTTC,CSALDNEQFF
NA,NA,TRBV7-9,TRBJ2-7,TGTGCCAGCAGCTTTTGGACGGACATTCCCTACGAGCAGTACTTC,CASSFWTDIPYEQYF
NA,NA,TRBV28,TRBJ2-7,TGTGCCAGCAGTCCCCCGATGCCGGGGCGAGGTGAGCAGTACTTC,CASSPPMPGRGEQYF
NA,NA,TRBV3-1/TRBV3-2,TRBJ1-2,TGTGCCAGCAGCCAAGAAAGAAATGGCTACACCTTC,CASSQERNGYTF
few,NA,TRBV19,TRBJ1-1,TGTGCCAGTATGGCAGGGCCGAACACTGAAGCTTTCTTT,CASMAGPNTEAFF
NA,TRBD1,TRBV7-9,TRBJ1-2,TGTGCCAGCAGCCGCGACGGACAGGGTGACGGCTACACCTTC,CASSRDGQGDGYTF
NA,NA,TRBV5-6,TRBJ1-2,TGTGCCAGCAGCTTGAAAGCAAGGAATGGCTACACCTTC,CASSLKARNGYTF
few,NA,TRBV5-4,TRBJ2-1,TGTGCCAGCAGCTCGGGGCGCCTCCTAAACAATGAGCAGTTCTTC,CASSSGRLLNNEQFF
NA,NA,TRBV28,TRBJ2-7,TGTGCCAGCAGTTTATCTAGGGGAAATGCGGACTTC,CASSLSRGNADF
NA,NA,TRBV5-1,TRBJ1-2,TGCGCCAGCAGCACCGGGACCGCCATCTATGGCTACACCTTC,CASSTGTAIYGYTF
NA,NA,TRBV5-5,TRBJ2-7,TGTGCCAGCAGCCCCCACGGACGGGGAACCTACGAGCAGTACTTC,CASSPHGRGTYEQYF
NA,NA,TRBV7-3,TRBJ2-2,TGTGCCAGCAGCTTATGGCCGACGGGAGTGGGTAACACCGGGGAGCTGTTTTTT,CASSLWPTGVGNTGELFF
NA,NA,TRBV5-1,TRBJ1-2,TGCGCCAGCAAATCATCGGCCCCTAACTATGGCTACACCTTC,CASKSSAPNYGYTF
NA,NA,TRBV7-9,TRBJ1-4,TGTGCCAGCAGCTTCCGGACTGATAATGAAAAACTGTTTTTT,CASSFRTDNEKLFF
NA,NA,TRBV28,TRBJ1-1,TGTGCCAGCAGTTTATCTTGGGTCCTGAACACTGAAGCTTTCTTT,CASSLSWVLNTEAFF
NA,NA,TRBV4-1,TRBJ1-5,TGCGCCAGCAGCGATACAGGGTTGACGAGCAATCAGCCCCAGCATTTT,CASSDTGLTSNQPQHF
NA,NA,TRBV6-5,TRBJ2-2,TGTGCCAGCACCACCACGACCCTAGGCGGGGAGCTGTTTTTT,CASTTTTLGGELFF
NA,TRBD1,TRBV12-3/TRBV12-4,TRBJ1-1,TGTGCCAGCAGCTCTGACAGGGCCACTGAAGCTTTCTTT,CASSSDRATEAFF
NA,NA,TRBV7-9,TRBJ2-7,TGTGCCAGCAGCTTAGCACTAACAGGCTCCGAGCAGTACTTC,CASSLALTGSEQYF
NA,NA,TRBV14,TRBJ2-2,TGTGCCAGCAGCCTCATCGGTACCGGGGAGCTGTTTTTT,CASSLIGTGELFF
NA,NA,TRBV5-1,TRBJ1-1,TGCGCCAGCAGCACCTTGACGGAGAACACTGAAGCTTTCTTT,CASSTLTENTEAFF
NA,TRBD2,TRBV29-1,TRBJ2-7,TGCAGCGTCCGCGGGGGGAGCTCCTACGAGCAGTACTTC,CSVRGGSSYEQYF
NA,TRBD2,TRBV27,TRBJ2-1,TGTGCCAGCAGTTGGACTAGCGGGAGGGGCCCCTACAATGAGCAGTTCTTC,CASSWTSGRGPYNEQFF
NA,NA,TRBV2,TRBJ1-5,TGTGCCAGCGCAAGGGACCCCTACGGCAATCAGCCCCAGCATTTT,CASARDPYGNQPQHF
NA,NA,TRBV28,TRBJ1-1,TGTGCCAGCAGATTACAGGGTGACACTGAAGCTTTCTTT,CASRLQGDTEAFF
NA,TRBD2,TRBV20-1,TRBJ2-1,TGCAGTGCTAGTCTCCCAGGGAGACTAGCGGGGTACAATGAGCAGTTCTTC,CSASLPGRLAGYNEQFF
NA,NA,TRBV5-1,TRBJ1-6,TGCGCCAGCAGCTTGGCCGGAGGAGCCGGAAATTCACCCCTCCACTTT,CASSLAGGAGNSPLHF
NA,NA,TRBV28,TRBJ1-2,TGTGCCAGCACCATCGGTAGCGGCTACACCTTC,CASTIGSGYTF
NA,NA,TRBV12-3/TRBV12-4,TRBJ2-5,TGTGCCAGCAGTTCCGGGACGAAAGAGACCCAGTACTTC,CASSSGTKETQYF
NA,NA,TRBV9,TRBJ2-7,TGTGCCAGCAGCCCCCCCAGGGGAGTACACGAGCAGTACTTC,CASSPPRGVHEQYF
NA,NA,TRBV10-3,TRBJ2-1,TGTGCCATGGCGGCAGGGAGTTATGATGAGCAGTTCTTC,CAMAAGSYDEQFF
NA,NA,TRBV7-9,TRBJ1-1,TGTGCCAGCAGCTTAGCTGGGGGAGGTGGGACTGAAGCTTTCTTT,CASSLAGGGGTEAFF
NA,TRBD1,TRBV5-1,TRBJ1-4,TGCGCCAGCAGCCCGGACAGGGTACAAGAAAAACTGTTTTTT,CASSPDRVQEKLFF
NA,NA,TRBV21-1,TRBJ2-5,TGTGCCAGCAGCAAAGAACACAGGGGGCGCAGAGAGACCCAGTACTTC,CASSKEHRGRRETQYF
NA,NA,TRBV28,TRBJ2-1,TGTGCCAGCAGTCTGAGTAGATCCTTATACAATGAGCAGTTCTTC,CASSLSRSLYNEQFF
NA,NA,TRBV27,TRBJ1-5,TGTGCCAGCAGTAGGTTCAATCAGCCCCAGCATTTT,CASSRFNQPQHF
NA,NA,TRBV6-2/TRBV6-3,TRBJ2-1,TGTGCCAGCAGCACCAGGGGAAGGTCCTACAATGAGCAGTTCTTC,CASSTRGRSYNEQFF